These 27 T cell receptor beta chains came from one sample sequenced in a study of CD8+ T cells in alopecia areata. Reverse transcribed after extraction, RNA yielded cDNA as the sequencing template. Libraries were prepared by immunoSEQ multiplex PCR; TCRdb keeps only in-frame clonotypes and omits some of them. Of 110,000 to 150,000 clones listed, around two thirds are singletons. The source material was CD8+ T cells sorted from blood. The receptors here all came from a human donor in good health.

The chain combines TRBV29-1 with TRBJ1-2, with D perhaps matching TRBD1 (6 bases). This CDR3 has 11 amino acids. Trimming removed 7 bases at V and 4 bases at J, with 10 bases between. Germline loops: CDR1 SQVTM, CDR2 ANQGSEA. The CDR3 loop is CSAGTIYGYTF. In nucleotides, the CDR3 is TGCAGCGCCGGGACAATCTATGGCTACACCTTC.

The J gene is TRBJ2-2, the V gene TRBV7-8, with TRBD2 matching over 9 bases. The germline V gene has CDR1 SGHVS and CDR2 FQNEAQ. The CDR3 is made up of 18 amino acids. J was trimmed by 0 bases and V by 3 bases; bases with no gene match: 8. CDR3 coding DNA: TGTGCCAGCAGCTTGACTAGCGGATTCTCTCCGAACACCGGGGAGCTGTTTTTT. It encodes CASSLTSGFSPNTGELFF.

The chain combines TRBV27 with TRBJ2-7, with unresolved D. CDR3 length equals 14 residues. Germline loops: CDR1 MNHEY, CDR2 SMNVEV (reference sequence). V gave up 8 bases and J gave up 0 bases, with 14 bases separating them. DNA for the CDR3: TGTGCCAGCCGAGCCCGCGGCAGCTCCTACGAGCAGTACTTC. Its protein product is CASRARGSSYEQYF.

The chain is built from TRBV30 and TRBJ1-3; possibly TRBD1 for D (5 bases). Deletions cut 2 bases from V and 0 bases from J, with 11 bases between. In germline, CDR1 is GTSNPN, CDR2 SVGIG (reference sequence). CDR3 length: 15 amino acids. For the CDR3, the DNA is TGTGCCTGGAGTTGGGGCAGAGCCTCTGGAAACACCATATATTTT. Protein product: CAWSWGRASGNTIYF.

This sequence joins TRBV25-1 and TRBJ2-2, with 10 positions matching TRBD2. Germline V gene lookup returns CDR1 MGHDK and CDR2 SYGVNS. The CDR3 is made up of 16 amino acids. The trim removed 3 bases at V and 5 bases at J, leaving 6 bases unmatched. The CDR3 nucleotides read TGTGCCAGCAGTGAGGCTAGCGGGAGTTGGACCGGGGAGCTGTTTTTT. Its translation is CASSEASGSWTGELFF.

The chain employs TRBV19 and TRBJ2-7; 9 bases are shared with TRBD1. This CDR3 region has 15 residues. The germline V gene encodes CDR1 LNHDA and CDR2 SQIVND (reference sequence). J lost 1 base, V lost 6 bases, and 7 bases had no gene match. This CDR3 reads CASSAWGQGSYEQYF. In DNA, the CDR3 is TGTGCCAGTAGCGCATGGGGACAGGGATCCTACGAGCAGTACTTC.

This chain joins TRBV2 and TRBJ2-3, with D possibly matching TRBD2 (5 bases). This CDR3 comprises 15 residues. V was shortened by 8 bases and J by 6 bases, with 21 bases between the two germline ends. Germline CDR1 and CDR2: SNHLY and FYNNEI. For the CDR3, the DNA is TGTGCCAGCGGGGAGAGACCGGATGGCGGCGATACGCAGTATTTT. This codes for CASGERPDGGDTQYF.

The chain employs TRBV29-1 and TRBJ2-7; D may match TRBD1 or TRBD2 (5 bases each). Germline V lookup: CDR1 SQVTM, CDR2 ANQGSEA. This CDR3 is built from 11 residues. The V and J ends lost 5 bases and 6 bases respectively, with 11 bases between them. The CDR3 region is CSVPTRGEQYF. CDR3 sequence (DNA): TGCAGCGTTCCCACTAGGGGCGAGCAGTACTTC.

The chain recombines TRBV14 with TRBJ2-2; D not certain. The ends were cut back, 0 bases at V and 0 bases at J, with 11 bases in the middle. CDR3 length: 17 residues. Germline V CDR1 and CDR2: SGHDN, FVKESK. Here the CDR3 reads CASSQDPGTANTGELFF. CDR3 nucleotides: TGTGCCAGCAGCCAAGATCCGGGCACAGCGAACACCGGGGAGCTGTTTTTT.

There are a few counts of this clone. V gene TRBV5-1 combines with J gene TRBJ2-5, with 9 bases aligning to TRBD2. The ends lost 4 bases at V and 2 bases at J; junction bases unmatched: 6. The CDR3 spans 15 residues. From germline, CDR1 is SGHRS and CDR2 YFSETQ. The CDR3 DNA reads TGCGCCAGCAGCCTAGCGGGATGGGTACAAGAGACCCAGTACTTC. Residues: CASSLAGWVQETQYF.

CDR3 bases: TGTGCCAGCAGCTTGCGGACTAGCGGAAATGAGCAGTTCTTC. Protein: CASSLRTSGNEQFF. The genes are TRBV7-6 and TRBJ2-1, with TRBD2 matching over 10 bases. The trim removed 3 bases at V and 7 bases at J, leaving 3 bases unmatched. The germline CDR1 and CDR2 sequences are SGHVS and FNYEAQ. The CDR3 has 14 amino acids.

The CDR3 DNA is TGTGCCAGCAGCGGGGGACAAGGGTATGATGGCTCCTACAATGAGCAGTTCTTC. This encodes CASSGGQGYDGSYNEQFF. V and J are TRBV9 and TRBJ2-1, with D tentatively TRBD1 (6 bases). The germline V gene encodes CDR1 SGDLS and CDR2 YYNGEE. Between the trimmed V and J ends, which lost 3 bases and 0 bases, there was a span of 19 bases. The CDR3 is made up of 18 amino acids. Variable domain in full (rest from reference TRBV9 and TRBJ2-1): DSGVTQTPKHLITATGQRVTLRCSPRSGDLSVYWYQQSLDQGLQFLIQYYNGEERAKGNILERFSAQQFPDLHSELNLSSLELGDSALYFCASSGGQGYDGSYNEQFFGPGTRLTVL.

The rearrangement links TRBV14 to TRBJ2-1; no reliable D call. Trimming cost V 2 bases and J 5 bases, with 7 bases left between them. Germline CDR1 is SGHDN and CDR2 is FVKESK. The CDR3 consists of 13 residues. The CDR3 sequence: CASSQSWDNEQFF. For the CDR3, the DNA is TGTGCCAGCAGCCAATCCTGGGACAATGAGCAGTTCTTC. Based on the CDR3 plus reference TRBV14 and TRBJ2-1, the full variable domain is EAGVTQFPSHSVIEKGQTVTLRCDPISGHDNLYWYRRVMGKEIKFLLHFVKESKQDESGMPNNRFLAERTGGTYSTLKVQPAELEDSGVYFCASSQSWDNEQFFGPGTRLTVL.

Regarding this clone: At one boundary the junction diverges from the germline segment, which might be a read error. The chain joins TRBV7-9 to TRBJ2-1, with TRBD2 matching 8 bases. The CDR3 runs to 14 residues. CDR1 is SEHNR, CDR2 FQNEAQ, per germline (reference sequence). The CDR3 DNA is TGTGCCAGCAGCCTAGCGGGCTCCTACAATGAGCAGTTCTTC. It yields the protein CASSLAGSYNEQFF.

CDR3 sequence: CASSLDGNTDTQYF. The CDR3 DNA reads as TGCGCCAGCAGCTTGGATGGCAACACAGATACGCAGTATTTT. The V gene is TRBV5-1, the J gene TRBJ2-3; no definite D call. Trimming pared 0 bases from V and 2 bases from J, leaving 7 bases between. The CDR3 runs 14 residues. Germline assignment: CDR1 SGHRS and CDR2 YFSETQ. Supplemented by reference TRBV5-1 and TRBJ2-3, the full variable domain reads KAGVTQTPRYLIKTRGQQVTLSCSPISGHRSVSWYQQTPGQGLQFLFEYFSETQRNKGNFPGRFSGRQFSNSRSEMNVSTLELGDSALYLCASSLDGNTDTQYFGPGTRLTVL.

The V and J genes are TRBV19 and TRBJ1-5; 7 bases match TRBD1. Germline V lookup: CDR1 LNHDA, CDR2 SQIVND (reference sequence). The junction had 7 bases not matched to a gene; V was cut back by 7 bases and J by 1 base. This CDR3 region has 15 residues. The CDR3 region has the DNA TGTGCCAGTATTTCCCGGACAGGCAGCAATCAGCCCCAGCATTTT. It translates to CASISRTGSNQPQHF.

This clone was seen just once. V is TRBV9 and J is TRBJ2-4; 10 bases map to TRBD2. The CDR3 has 14 residues. Germline V lookup: CDR1 SGDLS, CDR2 YYNGEE. V shed 4 bases, J shed 6 bases, and the junction held 4 bases outside the gene matches. For the CDR3, the DNA is TGTGCCAGCAGCCCAAGACTAGCGGGAAACATTCAGTACTTC. Amino acids: CASSPRLAGNIQYF.

The table lists this clone with a few counts. The rearrangement joins TRBV28 to TRBJ2-4; D possibly corresponds to TRBD2 (5 bases). Per germline, CDR1 MDHEN and CDR2 SYDVKM. This CDR3 region has 13 residues. Between the trimmed V and J ends, which lost 6 bases and 6 bases, there was a span of 12 bases. CDR3 DNA sequence: TGTGCCAGCAGGGCGGAGGAATCAAACATTCAGTACTTC. Encoded protein: CASRAEESNIQYF.

The rearrangement links TRBV15 to TRBJ2-7; 8 nucleotides agree with TRBD1. The CDR3 length is 15 residues. With 4 bases clipped from V and 5 bases from J, the junction kept 10 bases outside the gene matches. Germline CDR1 and CDR2: LNHNV and YYDKDF (reference sequence). DNA for the CDR3: TGTGCCACCAGCAAGGCGAGGACAGGGTCCGACGAGCAGTACTTC. Its translation is CATSKARTGSDEQYF.

This rearrangement joins TRBV27 to TRBJ2-1, with D maybe TRBD2 (6 bases). This CDR3 comprises 14 residues. The V gene's germline CDR1 is MNHEY and CDR2 SMNVEV (reference sequence). Trimming stripped 7 bases from V and 6 bases from J, with 16 bases between. The CDR3 loop reads CASTSGTGANEQFF. The CDR3 DNA is TGTGCCAGCACCTCCGGGACTGGGGCCAATGAGCAGTTCTTC.

This clone was seen ten or more times. Relative to the germline gene, one junction end is altered; a read error may explain this. In the same sample, other DNA sequences code for this CDR3. This chain connects TRBV27 to TRBJ2-1; unclear D gene. There are 11 residues in the CDR3. The germline V gene has CDR1 MNHEY and CDR2 SMNVEV (reference sequence). This CDR3 reads CASSLYDEQFF. DNA of the CDR3: TGTGCCAGCAGTCTCTACGATGAGCAGTTCTTC.

This clone was counted only a few times. The chain joins TRBV28 to TRBJ1-3; unclear D gene. Trimming took off 3 bases at V and 1 base at J, with 10 bases between the two ends. The length of the CDR3 is 15 residues. From germline, CDR1 is MDHEN and CDR2 SYDVKM. CDR3 loop: CASSLDATSGNTIYF. The CDR3 coding sequence is TGTGCCAGCAGTTTGGATGCTACTTCTGGAAACACCATATATTTT.

This clone was counted between two and nine times. The same CDR3 can be traced to other DNA sequences in this sample. CDR3 in DNA: TGTGCCAGCAGCCAAGACGGAGACTATGGCTACACCTTC. This gives the protein CASSQDGDYGYTF. The chain uses TRBV4-2 and TRBJ1-2; D uncertain. Germline values: CDR1 LGHNA, CDR2 YNFKEQ. V gave up 0 bases and J gave up 3 bases, with 5 bases separating them. CDR3 length: 13 residues.

In nucleotides, the CDR3 is TGTGCCAGCAGTCTCGTCTCTAGCGGGGGAACCTACGAGCAGTACTTC. Translated: CASSLVSSGGTYEQYF. The gene calls are TRBV27 and TRBJ2-7; TRBD2 matches 10 bases. V trimming: 5 bases; J trimming: 2 bases; junction bases outside the gene matches: 9. CDR1 and CDR2 from the germline V gene are MNHEY and SMNVEV (reference sequence). The CDR3 spans 16 residues.

This clone has only a few counts. The DNA for the CDR3 is TGTGCCAGCAGCGGGGAAGCAACCGGGGAGCTGTTTTTT. This sequence encodes CASSGEATGELFF. V and J are TRBV27 and TRBJ2-2; possible D gene TRBD2, 5 bases. CDR3 length: 13 amino acids. V dropped 6 bases and J dropped 5 bases, with 10 bases sitting between them. Germline V gene lookup returns CDR1 MNHEY and CDR2 SMNVEV (reference sequence).

V usage is TRBV29-1 and J usage is TRBJ2-6; unclear D gene. The CDR3 has 13 amino acids. Trimming removed 5 bases from V and 4 bases from J, with 9 bases in between. CDR1 is SQVTM, CDR2 ANQGSEA, per germline. Here the CDR3 DNA reads TGCAGCGTTCATCAATCCGGGGCCAACGTCCTGACTTTC. Its protein is CSVHQSGANVLTF.

This chain joins TRBV4-1 and TRBJ2-7, with D unresolved. Germline lookup yields CDR1 MGHRA and CDR2 YSYEKL. V lost 4 bases and J lost 5, with 12 bases in between. The CDR3 has 13 amino acids. The CDR3 region has the DNA TGCGCCAGCAGCCCCAAGATTGGCCACGAGCAGTACTTC. It yields the protein CASSPKIGHEQYF.